The 5 T cell receptor beta chains in this list originate from one sample, sequenced in a study of blood T cell repertoires in COVID-19. Using immunoSEQ multiplex PCR, the repertoire was profiled, and TCRdb retains in-frame clones only, with some absent. The sample consists of tens of thousands of clones, just over 85% of them appearing once. What was sequenced was peripheral blood. The source of these receptors is a man aged 45-65 years with acute or convalescent COVID-19.

This rearrangement joins TRBV4-1 to TRBJ2-3; tentatively, D is TRBD1 (6 bases). In germline, CDR1 is MGHRA, CDR2 YSYEKL. V was clipped by 10 bases and J by 2 bases, with 19 bases between them. The CDR3 has 15 amino acids. In nucleotides, the CDR3 is TGCGCCACCTCGCTTCACAGGGCTAACACAGATACGCAGTATTTT. Residues: CATSLHRANTDTQYF.

The rearrangement uses TRBV5-4 and TRBJ2-1, with 7 bases identical to TRBD1. J was trimmed by 0 bases and V by 4 bases; bases with no gene match: 4. CDR3 size: 15 residues. Germline assignment: CDR1 SGHNT and CDR2 YYREEE (reference sequence). In nucleotides, the CDR3 is TGTGCCAGCAGCCCACGGGACAGCTCCTACAATGAGCAGTTCTTC. It codes for CASSPRDSSYNEQFF.

This sequence joins TRBV18 and TRBJ2-7; possible D gene TRBD2, 5 bases. This CDR3 contains 15 residues. CDR1 KGHSH and CDR2 LQKENI come from the germline V gene. V gave up 8 bases and J gave up 0 bases, with 17 bases separating them. The CDR3 loop reads CASTDKSGSSYEQYF. As DNA, the CDR3 is TGTGCCAGCACCGACAAAAGCGGTAGCTCCTACGAGCAGTACTTC.

The count of this clone is one. As DNA, the CDR3 is TGTGCCAGCAGCCAAGATAAGCGCGGCCCAAGACCCGGGGAGCTGTTTTTT. This sequence encodes CASSQDKRGPRPGELFF. This sequence joins TRBV3-1 (or the pseudogene TRBV3-2) and TRBJ2-2; D not resolved. Germline CDR1 LGHDT, CDR2 YNNKEL (reference sequence). The CDR3 has 17 residues. V was cut by 0 bases and J by 6 bases, with 17 bases left in between.

The rearrangement joins TRBV7-2 to TRBJ2-7, with TRBD2 matching 12 bases. V was clipped by 4 bases and J by 6 bases; unmatched bases: 10. Germline V gene sequence: CDR1 SGHTA, CDR2 FQGNSA. This CDR3 is 16 amino acids long. CDR3 sequence (DNA): TGTGCCAGCAGCTCATGGACTAGCGGGGAGAATATCGAGCAGTACTTC. It encodes CASSSWTSGENIEQYF.